Presented here are 32 T cell receptor beta chains from one specimen sequenced in a study of T cell responses to AZD1222 COVID-19 vaccine (dated by TCRdb to 2020 to 2023). The intended sense of this specimen's time point label: about 28 days (+/-7) after the second vaccine dose. The method behind the library was the immunoSEQ multiplex PCR assay. TCRdb re-hosts the immuneACCESS table, in-frame sequences only. Its copies lack some clones; in the studies checked, an unresolved V gene accounts for under half of them, and the cause for the rest is not known. The table for this sample lists 20,000 to 30,000 clones; about 88% of them were counted only once. The ten biggest clones cover roughly 8% of the sample. This material consisted of peripheral blood, taken 28 days after the second AZD1222 dose. Source of these receptors: an adult who received the AZD1222 COVID-19 vaccine.

The chain joins TRBV19 to TRBJ1-5; TRBD1 is a possible D gene (5 bases). V was shortened by 7 bases and J by 5 bases, with 15 bases between the two germline ends. From germline, CDR1 is LNHDA and CDR2 SQIVND (reference sequence). This CDR3 has 14 amino acids. The CDR3 nucleotides read TGTGCCAGTACGCGGGGGGGGAAGGATCAGCCCCAGCATTTT. Translation gives CASTRGGKDQPQHF.

V is TRBV27 and J is TRBJ1-2; D perhaps matches TRBD1 (6 bases). Germline V gene sequence: CDR1 MNHEY, CDR2 SMNVEV (reference sequence). Trimming stripped 6 bases from V and 0 bases from J, with 20 bases between. This CDR3 comprises 17 residues. The CDR3 is CASSPLGEGGSNYGYTF. The CDR3 DNA reads TGTGCCAGCAGCCCACTTGGGGAGGGGGGTTCTAACTATGGCTACACCTTC.

The chain uses TRBV5-1 and TRBJ1-4; D gene uncertain. CDR1 is SGHRS, CDR2 YFSETQ, per germline. The CDR3 is made up of 13 amino acids. V was trimmed by 0 bases and J by 13 bases, leaving 13 bases between them. The CDR3 sequence: CASSLAGRLGLFF. Here the CDR3 DNA reads TGCGCCAGCAGCTTGGCAGGAAGGCTCGGACTGTTTTTT.

The chain links TRBV19 to TRBJ2-7; the match to TRBD1 covers 11 bases. V dropped 4 bases and J dropped 4; count of bases not matched to a gene: 15. In germline, CDR1 is LNHDA, CDR2 SQIVND (reference sequence). The CDR3 totals 18 residues. CDR3 coding DNA: TGTGCCAGTAGTAAGAATCTTCCAGGACAGGGGGCTGTATACGAGCAGTACTTC. Its translation: CASSKNLPGQGAVYEQYF.

The rearrangement uses TRBV30 and TRBJ2-6, with 9 bases lining up with TRBD1. The germline gives CDR1 GTSNPN, CDR2 SVGIG (reference sequence). The V gene end was trimmed by 2 bases and the J gene end by 3 bases; junction bases not matched to a gene: 5. The CDR3 length is 16 residues. CDR3 in amino acids: CAWSRTGESGANVLTF. DNA for the CDR3: TGTGCCTGGAGTAGGACAGGGGAAAGTGGGGCCAACGTCCTGACTTTC.

The chain combines TRBV5-1 with TRBJ2-1; 8 bases are shared with TRBD1. This CDR3 contains 14 residues. The V gene end was trimmed by 0 bases and the J gene end by 7 bases; junction bases not matched to a gene: 3. In germline, CDR1 is SGHRS, CDR2 YFSETQ. The CDR3 DNA reads TGCGCCAGCAGCTTGGGGACAGGGTGGAATGAGCAGTTCTTC. It translates to CASSLGTGWNEQFF.

V gene TRBV28 combines with J gene TRBJ1-6, with 8 bases identical to TRBD1. V trimming: 3 bases; J trimming: 8 bases; junction bases outside the gene matches: 12. Germline V gene sequence: CDR1 MDHEN, CDR2 SYDVKM. This CDR3 region has 17 residues. CDR3 nucleotides: TGTGCCAGCAGTTTCGTCAGGGGGCTAGGGGAGGATTCACCCCTCCACTTT. As protein: CASSFVRGLGEDSPLHF.

This clone was counted between two and nine times. The chain links TRBV25-1 to TRBJ2-7, with TRBD1 matching over 10 bases. The V gene's germline CDR1 is MGHDK and CDR2 SYGVNS. The CDR3 is 14 residues long. Losses at the gene ends were 10 bases for V and 4 bases for J; bases not matched to a gene: 10. For the CDR3, the DNA is TGTGCCACCGCGAGGGACAGGGGCACGTACGAGCAGTACTTC. Its translation: CATARDRGTYEQYF.

This clone occurred once. The gene calls are TRBV16 and TRBJ2-3, with D tentatively TRBD1 (5 bases). Per germline, CDR1 KGHSY and CDR2 FQNENV. Trimming removed 4 bases from V and 2 bases from J, with 13 bases in between. The CDR3 contains 15 residues. As DNA, the CDR3 is TGTGCCAGCAGCCGACGTGCAGGGAACACAGATACGCAGTATTTT. Translation gives CASSRRAGNTDTQYF.

CDR3 in amino acids: CASSYGRGYEQYF. DNA of the CDR3: TGTGCCAGCAGTTACGGCCGGGGCTACGAGCAGTACTTC. This chain connects TRBV6-5 to TRBJ2-7; a weak D match, TRBD2 (5 bases). The CDR3 consists of 13 residues. Germline values: CDR1 MNHEY, CDR2 SVGAGI. V was cut by 2 bases and J by 3 bases, with 8 bases left in between.

The chain couples TRBV19 to TRBJ2-7; D is unresolved. In germline, CDR1 is LNHDA, CDR2 SQIVND (reference sequence). The V and J ends lost 5 bases and 0 bases respectively, with 5 bases between them. This CDR3 is 12 amino acids long. The CDR3 nucleotides are TGTGCCAGTAGTCTCGCCTCCTACGAGCAGTACTTC. Its translation is CASSLASYEQYF.

The genes are TRBV4-1 and TRBJ2-7; 12 bases match TRBD2. V lost 2 bases to trimming and J lost 4 bases; unmatched junction nucleotides: 6. From germline, CDR1 is MGHRA and CDR2 YSYEKL. The CDR3 runs to 16 residues. The CDR3 bases are TGCGCCAGCAGCCAACCCCTAGCGGGAGGGCCGTACGAGCAGTACTTC. Translation gives CASSQPLAGGPYEQYF.

This chain joins TRBV5-1 and TRBJ1-5; the D is unclear. The CDR3 runs to 15 residues. The V and J ends lost 4 bases and 7 bases respectively, with 18 bases between them. CDR1 and CDR2 from the germline V gene are SGHRS and YFSETQ. As DNA, the CDR3 is TGCGCCAGCAGCCAGGACGGCCTTGGATTACAGCCCCAGCATTTT. The encoded protein is CASSQDGLGLQPQHF. Full variable domain (missing parts from reference TRBV5-1 and TRBJ1-5): KAGVTQTPRYLIKTRGQQVTLSCSPISGHRSVSWYQQTPGQGLQFLFEYFSETQRNKGNFPGRFSGRQFSNSRSEMNVSTLELGDSALYLCASSQDGLGLQPQHFGDGTRLSIL.

Written as DNA, the CDR3 is TGTGCCAGCAGCCAGTCGGCCGGCGGGGGCCCAACCTACAATGAGCAGTTCTTC. Its protein product is CASSQSAGGGPTYNEQFF. The chain has TRBV3-1 (or the pseudogene TRBV3-2) and TRBJ2-1; the D gene is possibly TRBD2 (7 bases). Trimming removed 3 bases from V and 2 bases from J, with 20 bases in between. The CDR3 is 18 amino acids. Germline V gene lookup returns CDR1 LGHDT and CDR2 YNNKEL (reference sequence).

The chain couples TRBV3-1 (or the pseudogene TRBV3-2) to TRBJ2-5, with 16 bases lining up with TRBD2. V shed 3 bases and J 6 bases; nucleotides not matched to a gene: 4. The germline gives CDR1 LGHDT, CDR2 YNNKEL (reference sequence). The CDR3 extends over 16 amino acids. The CDR3 loop reads CASSQGLAGGSQTQYF. DNA of the CDR3: TGTGCCAGCAGCCAGGGACTAGCGGGGGGGAGCCAGACCCAGTACTTC.

The rearrangement links TRBV13 to TRBJ1-2; perhaps TRBD1 as D (6 bases). This CDR3 is 17 amino acids long. Per germline, CDR1 PRHDT and CDR2 FYEKMQ (reference sequence). V gave up 2 bases and J gave up 5 bases, with 21 bases separating them. The CDR3 coding sequence is TGTGCCAGCAGCTTATCTGTGGGACAACGAACAAATTATGGCTACACCTTC. This encodes CASSLSVGQRTNYGYTF.

The V gene is TRBV2, the J gene TRBJ2-7; 7 bases fit TRBD1. CDR3 length: 14 amino acids. Germline CDR1 is SNHLY and CDR2 is FYNNEI. Trimming removed 6 bases from V and 2 bases from J; junction bases left unmatched: 7. For the CDR3, the DNA is TGTGCCAGCAGGTTGACAGGGACGGCCTACGAGCAGTACTTC. It is translated as CASRLTGTAYEQYF.

This clone appeared a few times. V gene TRBV12-3 or TRBV12-4 combines with J gene TRBJ1-1; a weak D match, TRBD1 (6 bases). The V end was cut by 5 bases, the J end by 7 bases, with 11 bases between. The CDR3 spans 12 residues. The CDR3: CASSPQGLEAFF. The DNA for the CDR3 is TGTGCCAGCAGTCCACAGGGTCTTGAAGCTTTCTTT.

The chain is built from TRBV7-3 and TRBJ2-7; D possibly matches TRBD1 or TRBD2 (5 bases each). Between the trimmed V and J ends, which lost 4 bases and 2 bases, there was a span of 12 bases. The germline gives CDR1 SGHTA, CDR2 FQGTGA. The CDR3 covers 14 residues. The CDR3 region has the DNA TGTGCCAGCAGCTCCGGGACGCCACCCTACGAGCAGTACTTC. Translation: CASSSGTPPYEQYF.

The chain carries TRBV30 and TRBJ1-2; 7 positions match TRBD1. J gave up 5 bases and V 4 bases, and 10 bases lay outside the gene matches. The CDR3 runs 14 residues. CDR1 and CDR2 (germline): GTSNPN, SVGIG (reference sequence). CDR3 DNA sequence: TGTGCCTGGACCAGAATTACAGGGGATTATGGCTACACCTTC. Protein product: CAWTRITGDYGYTF.

The CDR3 protein is CASSRLYAAGRPGELFF. CDR3 DNA sequence: TGTGCCAGCAGCCGCCTCTACGCGGCGGGGCGACCCGGGGAGCTGTTTTTT. J is TRBJ2-2 and V is TRBV27, with D maybe TRBD2 (6 bases). This CDR3 comprises 17 residues. Deletions cut 6 bases from V and 6 bases from J, with 23 bases between. The germline V gene has CDR1 MNHEY and CDR2 SMNVEV (reference sequence).

The sample holds one count of this clone. This chain connects TRBV19 to TRBJ1-1; D is perhaps TRBD1 (6 bases). The germline gives CDR1 LNHDA, CDR2 SQIVND (reference sequence). This CDR3 region has 16 residues. The V end was cut by 1 base, the J end by 5 bases, with 17 bases between. DNA of the CDR3: TGTGCCAGTAGTATAGGAAACAGGGCCAGGGAGACTGAAGCTTTCTTT. Translating gives CASSIGNRARETEAFF.

The table lists this clone with a few counts. The chain combines TRBV2 with TRBJ2-7; D might be TRBD1 (6 bases). This CDR3 is built from 13 residues. Germline CDR1 SNHLY, CDR2 FYNNEI. The germline V and J ends were trimmed by 4 bases and 4 bases, with 11 bases remaining between them. CDR3 nucleotide sequence: TGTGCCAGCAGTGTTCAGACAGGTTACGAGCAGTACTTC. It encodes CASSVQTGYEQYF.

This chain uses TRBV28 with TRBJ2-2; possibly TRBD2 for D (6 bases). Trimming removed 6 bases from V and 4 bases from J, with 9 bases in between. Germline V lookup: CDR1 MDHEN, CDR2 SYDVKM. CDR3 size: 13 residues. The CDR3 reads CASSSGSTGELFF. The CDR3 DNA follows: TGTGCCAGCAGCTCCGGGAGCACCGGGGAGCTGTTTTTT.

V is TRBV30 and J is TRBJ1-3; 12 bases are shared with TRBD1. The CDR3 covers 15 residues. Per the germline V gene, CDR1 is GTSNPN and CDR2 is SVGIG (reference sequence). Trimming took 4 bases from V and 3 from J; bases not matched to a gene: 4. The CDR3 nucleotides read TGTGCCTGGAACCGGGACAGGGGGCATGGAAACACCATATATTTT. Its protein product is CAWNRDRGHGNTIYF. Supplemented by reference TRBV30 and TRBJ1-3, the full variable domain reads SQTIHQWPATLVQPVGSPLSLECTVEGTSNPNLYWYRQAAGRGLQLLFYSVGIGQISSEVPQNLSASRPQDRQFILSSKKLLLSDSGFYLCAWNRDRGHGNTIYFGEGSWLTVV.

V is TRBV2 and J is TRBJ1-4, with D possibly being TRBD1 (6 bases). Germline CDR1 is SNHLY and CDR2 is FYNNEI. This CDR3 is built from 17 residues. Trimming removed 3 bases from V and 8 bases from J, with 22 bases in between. The CDR3 nucleotides read TGTGCCAGCAGTGAGACAGGACTAGCCCTTATATGGGAAAAACTGTTTTTT. The encoded protein is CASSETGLALIWEKLFF.

The chain uses TRBV5-1 and TRBJ2-5, with D possibly being TRBD2 (6 bases). Germline V gene data show CDR1 as SGHRS and CDR2 as YFSETQ. V gave up 3 bases and J gave up 3 bases, with 12 bases separating them. This CDR3 region has 14 residues. The CDR3 DNA reads TGCGCCAGCAGCTCCGGGACTCAAAAAGAGACCCAGTACTTC. This encodes CASSSGTQKETQYF.

The J gene is TRBJ2-5, the V gene TRBV25-1; tentative D call: TRBD2 (5 bases). The CDR3 has 15 residues. Deletions cut 7 bases from V and 5 bases from J, with 20 bases between. Per the germline V gene, CDR1 is MGHDK and CDR2 is SYGVNS. CDR3 region: CASTYSFGVDETQYF. CDR3 DNA sequence: TGTGCCAGCACTTACTCTTTCGGGGTCGATGAGACCCAGTACTTC.

This clone has only a few counts. This chain connects TRBV7-9 to TRBJ2-3; D call uncertain. CDR1 and CDR2 (germline): SEHNR, FQNEAQ (reference sequence). This CDR3 is built from 14 residues. Between the trimmed V and J ends, which lost 1 base and 6 bases, there was a span of 11 bases. The CDR3 DNA is TGTGCCAGCAGCTTAGTGATCGGTACGGATACGCAGTATTTT. It codes for CASSLVIGTDTQYF.

The chain uses TRBV12-3 or TRBV12-4 and TRBJ2-5; either TRBD1 or TRBD2 may fit D (5 bases each). CDR3 length: 12 amino acids. Trimming shortened V by 6 bases and J by 5 bases, and 10 bases separated the two germline ends. CDR3 residues: CASRLEGETQYF. The CDR3 DNA reads as TGTGCCAGCAGGCTAGAGGGGGAGACCCAGTACTTC.

V and J are TRBV28 and TRBJ2-5, with 7 bases lining up with TRBD1. The CDR3 is 12 residues long. Looked up from germline, CDR1 is MDHEN and CDR2 is SYDVKM. Trimming removed 6 bases from V and 10 bases from J; junction bases left unmatched: 8. CDR3 nucleotides: TGTGCCAGCAGGGACAGGCGGATAGGCCAGTACTTC. As protein: CASRDRRIGQYF. Complete variable domain (other parts from reference TRBV28 and TRBJ2-5): DVKVTQSSRYLVKRTGEKVFLECVQDMDHENMFWYRQDPGLGLRLIYFSYDVKMKEKGDIPEGYSVSREKKERFSLILESASTNQTSMYLCASRDRRIGQYFGPGTRLLVL.

The rearrangement links TRBV18 to TRBJ2-3; D is ambiguous. Germline-derived CDR1 and CDR2 are KGHSH and LQKENI. The CDR3 length is 17 residues. Trimming cost V 0 bases and J 4 bases, with 17 bases left between them. This CDR3 reads CASSPPSPNPESDTQYF. In DNA, the CDR3 is TGTGCCAGCTCACCACCTAGCCCAAACCCCGAATCAGATACGCAGTATTTT.